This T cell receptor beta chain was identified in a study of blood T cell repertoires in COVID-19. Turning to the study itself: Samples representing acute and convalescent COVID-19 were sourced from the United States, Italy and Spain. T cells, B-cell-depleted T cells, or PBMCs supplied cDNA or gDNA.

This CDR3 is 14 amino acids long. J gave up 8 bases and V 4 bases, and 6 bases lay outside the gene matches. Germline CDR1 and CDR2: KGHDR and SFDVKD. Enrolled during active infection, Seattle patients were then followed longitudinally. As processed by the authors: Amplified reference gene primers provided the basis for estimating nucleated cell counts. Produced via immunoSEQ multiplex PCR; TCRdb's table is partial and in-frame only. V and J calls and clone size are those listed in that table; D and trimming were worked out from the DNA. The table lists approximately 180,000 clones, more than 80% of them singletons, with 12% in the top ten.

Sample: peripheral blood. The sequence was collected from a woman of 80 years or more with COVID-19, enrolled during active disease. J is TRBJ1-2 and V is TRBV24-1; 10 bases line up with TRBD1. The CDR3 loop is CATSDPGQGYGYTF. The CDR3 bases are TGTGCCACCAGTGACCCGGGACAGGGGTACGGCTACACCTTC.